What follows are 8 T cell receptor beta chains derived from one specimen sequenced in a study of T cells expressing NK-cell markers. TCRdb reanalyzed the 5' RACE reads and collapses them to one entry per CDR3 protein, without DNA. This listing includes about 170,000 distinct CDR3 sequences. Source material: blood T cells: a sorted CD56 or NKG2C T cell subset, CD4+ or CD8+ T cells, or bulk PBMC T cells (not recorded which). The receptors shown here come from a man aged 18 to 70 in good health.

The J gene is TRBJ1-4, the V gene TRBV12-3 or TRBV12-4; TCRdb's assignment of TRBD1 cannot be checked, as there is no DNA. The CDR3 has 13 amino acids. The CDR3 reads CASSPRDHEKLFF.

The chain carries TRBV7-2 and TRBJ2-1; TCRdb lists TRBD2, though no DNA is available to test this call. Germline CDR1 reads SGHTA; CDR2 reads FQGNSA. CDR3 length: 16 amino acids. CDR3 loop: CASSPGLFSSYNEQFF.

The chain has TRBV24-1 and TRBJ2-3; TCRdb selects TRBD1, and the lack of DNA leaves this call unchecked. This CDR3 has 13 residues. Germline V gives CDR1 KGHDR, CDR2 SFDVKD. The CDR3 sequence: CATKDRDTDTQYF.

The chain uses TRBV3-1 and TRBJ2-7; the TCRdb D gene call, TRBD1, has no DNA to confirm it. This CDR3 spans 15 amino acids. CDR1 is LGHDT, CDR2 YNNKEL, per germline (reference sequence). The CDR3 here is CASSQPGMGAYEQYF.

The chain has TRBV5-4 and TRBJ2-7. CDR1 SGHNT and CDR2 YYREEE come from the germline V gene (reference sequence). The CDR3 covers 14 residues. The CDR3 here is CASSSWWRPYEQYF. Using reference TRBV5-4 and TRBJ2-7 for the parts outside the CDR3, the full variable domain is ETGVTQSPTHLIKTRGQQVTLRCSSQSGHNTVSWYQQALGQGPQFIFQYYREEENGRGNFPPRFSGLQFPNYSSELNVNALELDDSALYLCASSSWWRPYEQYFGPGTRLTVT.

The CDR3 loop reads CASSQGLTANTEAFF. The V gene is TRBV4-1, the J gene TRBJ1-1; TCRdb's D call, TRBD1, is unchecked because there is no DNA. Looked up from germline, CDR1 is MGHRA and CDR2 is YSYEKL. This CDR3 is 15 amino acids long.

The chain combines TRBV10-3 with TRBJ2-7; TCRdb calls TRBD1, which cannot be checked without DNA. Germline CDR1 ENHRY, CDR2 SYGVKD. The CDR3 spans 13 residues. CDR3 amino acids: CAISEVPLGEQYF.

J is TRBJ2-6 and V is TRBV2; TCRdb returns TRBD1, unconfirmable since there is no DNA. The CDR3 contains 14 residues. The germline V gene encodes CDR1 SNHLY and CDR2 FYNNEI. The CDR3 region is CARSGVRGANVLTF.